This TCR beta chain is from a study of multiple sclerosis patients with progressive multifocal leukoencephalopathy. Whole-study results and caveats: Expanded clones at PML onset predated and persisted through natalizumab therapy.

This clone has only a few counts. Its antigen is as yet unknown. Clones were read by immunoSEQ multiplex PCR, and TCRdb kept only the in-frame ones, dropping some. The data show 24,000 or so clones, around 93% seen once. Noted time point: 12 to 13 months of natalizumab therapy. CDR1 and CDR2 from the germline V gene are SGHDT and YYEEEE. This CDR3 has 17 residues. V lost 4 bases and J lost 4; bases outside the gene matches: 14. The sequence was obtained from a man aged 25-45 years with multiple sclerosis. V usage is TRBV5-6 and J usage is TRBJ2-5, with TRBD1 identical over 9 bases. Sequenced material: PBMCs, taken from a patient treated with natalizumab. The CDR3 sequence: CASSGGQGTGWGETQYF. The CDR3 DNA follows: TGTGCCAGCAGCGGGGGACAGGGAACGGGCTGGGGAGAGACCCAGTACTTC.